This section outlines one TCR beta chain sequence together with its context. Sequencing used immunoSEQ multiplex PCR; TCRdb keeps in-frame clones, though not all of them. This sample has approximately 440,000 clones; about nine tenths occur once, and the top ten carry roughly 0.7%. The sample belongs to a study of blood T cell repertoires in COVID-19. Study summary: Some COVID-19 samples were acute and others convalescent; all came from the United States, Italy and Spain.

Cohort 3 donors were reported recovered after two negative PCRs, clearance, or symptom resolution. The TCR was taken from a woman in her late teens or twenties who had recovered from COVID-19. Sequenced sample: PBMCs or T cells enriched from blood (not recorded which).

The CDR3 sequence: CASTEDRGQGTGELFF. CDR3 DNA: TGTGCCAGCACCGAGGACAGGGGGCAAGGCACCGGGGAGCTGTTTTTT. J is TRBJ2-2 and V is TRBV7-9; TRBD1 matches at 11 bases. Per the germline V gene, CDR1 is SEHNR and CDR2 is FQNEAQ (reference sequence). CDR3 size: 16 residues. V lost 7 bases and J lost 4; bases outside the gene matches: 8.